This T cell receptor beta chain was observed in a study of T cells expressing NK-cell markers. Looking at the study overall: It was sorted CD3+CD56-NKG2C+, CD3+CD56+NKG2C- and CD3+CD56+NKG2C+ T cells that provided the TCR beta repertoires. Seropositivity for HCMV was found in seven of the eight sequenced donors, with one seronegative.

Study findings and constraints: For a handful of donors, these clonotypes were likewise the leading ones in the CD3+CD56-NKG2C+ fraction.

It was by 5'RACE template switching with UMIs that TCR beta cDNA was made. With the 5' RACE reads reprocessed, TCRdb shows one record per CDR3 protein and no DNA. The sample table sets out over 14,000 distinct CDR3 sequences. Notes on this clonotype: The antigen is undetermined.

Germline V CDR1 and CDR2: MNHEY, SMNVEV (reference sequence). The CDR3 runs 15 residues. The rearrangement links TRBV27 to TRBJ2-2. The sequence was obtained from a man aged 18-69 years in good health. Sequenced input: blood T cells: a sorted CD56 or NKG2C T cell subset, CD4+ or CD8+ T cells, or bulk PBMC T cells (not recorded which). This CDR3 is CASSFRIGNTGELFF.